These 19 T cell receptor beta chains share one sample of origin, sequenced in a study of T-cell reconstitution after alpha-beta-depleted transplantation in children. Preparation of the TCRbeta library was carried out with unique molecular identifiers. TCRdb independently ran MiXCR on the PCR reads; one entry per CDR3 protein. This table has approximately 170,000 distinct CDR3 sequences, around 10% appearing once. The sequencing here drew on PBMCs, taken before TCRalphabeta/CD19-depleted stem cell transplant. These receptors were obtained from a boy under 10 years old with acute myeloid leukemia, due to receive a stem cell transplant.

This clonotype was found many times. The CDR3 here is CASSQEKGWNTGELFF. The CDR3 DNA is TGTGCCAGCAGCCAAGAGAAGGGTTGGAACACCGGGGAGCTGTTTTTT. The chain uses TRBV14 and TRBJ2-2; D is unclear. The CDR3 has 16 residues. The germline V and J ends were trimmed by 0 bases and 1 base, with 9 bases remaining between them. Germline values: CDR1 SGHDN, CDR2 FVKESK.

This clonotype is judged medium-sized. The genes are TRBV4-1 and TRBJ2-5; maybe TRBD2 (6 bases). V was pared by 4 bases and J by 5 bases, with 20 bases between. The CDR3 runs 16 residues. CDR1 and CDR2 from the germline V gene are MGHRA and YSYEKL. CDR3 region: CASSPNWDFLRETQYF. The DNA of the CDR3 is TGCGCCAGCAGCCCTAATTGGGACTTTTTACGGGAGACCCAGTACTTC.

The rearrangement links TRBV28 to TRBJ1-2; D is uncertain. V dropped 1 base and J dropped 4 bases, with 13 bases sitting between them. The CDR3 has 15 residues. CDR1 and CDR2 (germline): MDHEN, SYDVKM. For the CDR3, the DNA is TGTGCCAGCAGTTTATTAAGTGCCGAGCGCTATGGCTACACCTTC. Its protein product is CASSLLSAERYGYTF.

This clonotype has a handful of counts. The J gene is TRBJ2-1, the V gene TRBV9; 13 nucleotides line up with TRBD2. V lost 3 bases and J lost 0; bases outside the gene matches: 9. Germline V gene sequence: CDR1 SGDLS, CDR2 YYNGEE. The CDR3 is 19 residues long. The CDR3 protein is CASSGGLAGVLSSYNEQFF. The DNA of the CDR3 is TGTGCCAGCAGCGGCGGACTAGCGGGGGTGCTGAGCTCCTACAATGAGCAGTTCTTC.

This clonotype was recorded at least ten times. The V call is TRBV30, the J call TRBJ1-1, with D hard to call. CDR1 and CDR2 (germline): GTSNPN, SVGIG (reference sequence). Trimming left V 6 bases short and J 1 base short, with 9 bases between. CDR3 length: 12 residues. DNA for the CDR3: TGTGCCTGCGGTTCACGGAACACTGAAGCTTTCTTT. Protein sequence: CACGSRNTEAFF.

This clonotype is termed large. The rearrangement joins TRBV7-6 to TRBJ1-4; TRBD1 matches at 9 bases. Germline CDR1 is SGHVS and CDR2 is FNYEAQ. CDR3 length equals 16 residues. The V and J ends lost 1 base and 8 bases, in that order; junction bases with no gene match: 8. The CDR3 is CASSLGTGVRIEKLFF. CDR3 nucleotides: TGTGCCAGCAGCTTAGGGACAGGGGTTAGAATCGAAAAACTGTTTTTT. Based on the CDR3 plus reference TRBV7-6 and TRBJ1-4, the full variable domain is GAGVSQSPRYKVTKRGQDVALRCDPISGHVSLYWYRQALGQGPEFLTYFNYEAQQDKSGLPNDRFSAERPEGSISTLTIQRTEQRDSAMYRCASSLGTGVRIEKLFFGSGTQLSVL.

In its sample, this clonotype was seen many times. Written as DNA, the CDR3 is TGTGCCAGCTTGATGGGGCCCCAAGAGACCCAGTACTTC. Translated, it gives CASLMGPQETQYF. This chain uses TRBV28 with TRBJ2-5; TRBD1 might be the D (5 bases). V dropped 8 bases and J dropped 1 base, with 11 bases sitting between them. Germline loops: CDR1 MDHEN, CDR2 SYDVKM. This CDR3 is built from 13 residues.

The CDR3 coding sequence is TGTGCCACAGACGGGATAGGGAGTTGGGACCAAGAGACCCAGTACTTC. Translated: CATDGIGSWDQETQYF. The V and J genes are TRBV25-1 and TRBJ2-5; D is possibly TRBD2 (5 bases). V lost 10 bases and J 0 bases, leaving 21 bases between the germline ends. The V gene's germline CDR1 is MGHDK and CDR2 SYGVNS. The CDR3 covers 16 residues.

In its sample, this clonotype was seen many times. V usage is TRBV20-1 and J usage is TRBJ1-5; tentative D call: TRBD1 (6 bases). This CDR3 region has 14 residues. Germline-derived CDR1 and CDR2 are DFQATT and SNEGSKA (reference sequence). Trimming shortened V by 5 bases and J by 5 bases, and 16 bases separated the two germline ends. For the CDR3, the DNA is TGCAGTGCTCCTTCAGGGGAGGTAGATCAGCCCCAGCATTTT. Translation gives CSAPSGEVDQPQHF.

This clonotype was detected many times. The chain recombines TRBV10-3 with TRBJ1-1; 12 bases agree with TRBD1. Losses at the gene ends were 2 bases for V and 6 bases for J; bases not matched to a gene: 7. This CDR3 has 16 residues. Germline V lookup: CDR1 ENHRY, CDR2 SYGVKD. Here the CDR3 DNA reads TGTGCCATCAGTGAGGGGGGACAGGGGGCGCGTCCTGAAGCTTTCTTT. Translation: CAISEGGQGARPEAFF.

In its sample, this clonotype was seen many times. The chain uses TRBV27 and TRBJ2-1, with D hard to call. V dropped 0 bases and J dropped 4 bases, with 4 bases sitting between them. This CDR3 region has 13 residues. Germline assignment: CDR1 MNHEY and CDR2 SMNVEV (reference sequence). This CDR3 reads CASSLSLYNEQFF. The CDR3 region has the DNA TGTGCCAGCAGTTTATCGCTGTACAATGAGCAGTTCTTC.

This clonotype was counted a single time. The J gene is TRBJ2-5, the V gene TRBV2; 14 nucleotides align to TRBD2. V lost 11 bases to trimming and J lost 2 bases; unmatched junction nucleotides: 16. Germline CDR1 and CDR2: SNHLY and FYNNEI. This CDR3 comprises 18 residues. This chain's CDR3 is CACCPGLAGGGWQETQYF. CDR3 in DNA: TGTGCCTGCTGCCCCGGACTAGCGGGAGGTGGGTGGCAAGAGACCCAGTACTTC.

The sample holds many counts of this clonotype. The V call is TRBV12-3 or TRBV12-4, the J call TRBJ2-7; D is undetermined. The CDR3 extends over 13 amino acids. Trimming stripped 7 bases from V and 2 bases from J, with 12 bases between. The CDR3, as DNA: TGTGCCAGCAACCCAGACGGCGCCTACGAGCAGTACTTC. Amino acid sequence: CASNPDGAYEQYF.

This clonotype appeared many times. The chain is built from TRBV27 and TRBJ1-1, with 7 bases aligning to TRBD1. Germline V gene lookup returns CDR1 MNHEY and CDR2 SMNVEV (reference sequence). The CDR3 is made up of 13 amino acids. With V trimmed by 6 bases and J by 0 bases, 1 base remained unmatched. CDR3 coding DNA: TGTGCCAGCAGGGACAGGCTGAACACTGAAGCTTTCTTT. It translates to CASRDRLNTEAFF.

Many counts were recorded for this clonotype. This chain joins TRBV6-5 and TRBJ2-7; D call uncertain. The V gene's germline CDR1 is MNHEY and CDR2 SVGAGI. Trimming pared 2 bases from V and 3 bases from J, leaving 17 bases between. The CDR3 runs to 16 residues. The CDR3 loop is CASSYGPPALFYEQYF. The CDR3 nucleotides are TGTGCCAGCAGTTACGGGCCACCAGCCCTCTTCTACGAGCAGTACTTC.

The V call is TRBV6-1, the J call TRBJ2-2, with a tentative D call TRBD2 (6 bases). Germline CDR1 is MNHNS and CDR2 is SASEGT. The CDR3 runs 16 residues. Trimming removed 8 bases at V and 0 bases at J, with 16 bases between. This chain's CDR3 is CASYGSRGTNTGELFF. CDR3 DNA sequence: TGTGCCAGCTACGGTTCGCGGGGAACGAACACCGGGGAGCTGTTTTTT.

This clonotype was observed at least ten times. One end of the junction is discordant with germline, which a read error may explain. The chain combines TRBV7-8 with TRBJ2-7; D is uncertain. There are 15 residues in the CDR3. The V gene's germline CDR1 is SGHVS and CDR2 FQNEAQ. The CDR3 coding sequence is TGTGCCATCAGCTTAGATAGGAGACCCACCTACGAGCAGTACTTC. Its translation is CAISLDRRPTYEQYF. Combining the CDR3 with reference TRBV7-8 and TRBJ2-7 gives the whole variable domain GAGVSQSPRYKVAKRGQDVALRCDPISGHVSLFWYQQALGQGPEFLTYFQNEAQLDKSGLPSDRFFAERPEGSVSTLKIQRTQQEDSAVYLCAISLDRRPTYEQYFGPGTRLTVT.

This clonotype was found a few times. The chain carries TRBV7-9 and TRBJ1-1, with TRBD1 matching 7 bases. This CDR3 has 15 amino acids. Germline trimming cut 5 bases from V and 1 base from J; bases unmatched to any gene: 7. Germline V gene sequence: CDR1 SEHNR, CDR2 FQNEAQ (reference sequence). The CDR3 protein is CASSPWGTENTEAFF. Here the CDR3 DNA reads TGTGCCAGCAGCCCTTGGGGGACAGAGAACACTGAAGCTTTCTTT.

This clonotype was counted many times. The V call is TRBV20-1, the J call TRBJ1-3, with TRBD1 as a possible D gene (6 bases). The CDR3 sequence is 12 residues long. V shed 3 bases and J shed 6 bases, with 9 bases lying between them. Per the germline V gene, CDR1 is DFQATT and CDR2 is SNEGSKA (reference sequence). The CDR3 region is CSARGGANTIYF. The CDR3 DNA follows: TGCAGTGCTAGGGGGGGGGCAAACACCATATATTTT.